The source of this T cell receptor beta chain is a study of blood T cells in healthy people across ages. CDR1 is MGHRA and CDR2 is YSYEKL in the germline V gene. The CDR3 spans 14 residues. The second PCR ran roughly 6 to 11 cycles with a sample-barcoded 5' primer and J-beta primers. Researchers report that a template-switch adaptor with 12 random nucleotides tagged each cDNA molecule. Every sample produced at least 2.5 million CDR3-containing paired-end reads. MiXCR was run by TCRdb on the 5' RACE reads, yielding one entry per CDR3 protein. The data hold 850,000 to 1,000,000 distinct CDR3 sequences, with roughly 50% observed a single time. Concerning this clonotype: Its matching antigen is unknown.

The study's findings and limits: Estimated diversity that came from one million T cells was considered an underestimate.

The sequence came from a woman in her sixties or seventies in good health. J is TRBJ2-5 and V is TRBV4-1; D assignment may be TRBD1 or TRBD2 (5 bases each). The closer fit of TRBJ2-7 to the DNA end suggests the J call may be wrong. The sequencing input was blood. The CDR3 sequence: CASSPLPGPYEQYF. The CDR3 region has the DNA TGCGCCAGCAGCCCCCTCCCGGGGCCCTACGAGCAGTACTTC.